A selection of T cell receptor beta chains follows, all from one sample in a study of blood T cell repertoires in COVID-19. Method: immunoSEQ multiplex PCR; TCRdb's copy keeps in-frame clones and lacks some. The sample lists around 70,000 clones; over 75% were seen once. Sequencing input: peripheral blood. All receptors derive from a woman aged 18-30 years with acute or convalescent COVID-19. The CDR3 runs from the conserved cysteine through the conserved F or W. The D gene is left open where the match is weak. Expanded clones are given a class, and other clones once, few, many or no size at all.

D gene | J gene | V gene | clone size | CDR3 DNA | CDR3 protein
- | TRBJ2-1 | TRBV2 | - | TGTGCCAGCAAACCGGACTTTAACAATGAGCAGTTCTTC | CASKPDFNNEQFF
TRBD2 | TRBJ2-1 | TRBV19 | - | TGTGCCAGTAGGACTAGCGGGCCCTCCTACAATGAGCAGTTCTTC | CASRTSGPSYNEQFF
TRBD2 | TRBJ2-2 | TRBV10-3 | - | TGTGCCATCAGTGAGTCTGGCGGGGGGAACACCGGGGAGCTGTTTTTT | CAISESGGGNTGELFF
- | TRBJ1-1 | TRBV6-1 | once | TGTGCCAGCAGTGAAGCGAGACGCACGGGAGCTTTCTTT | CASSEARRTGAFF
TRBD1 | TRBJ1-1 | TRBV9 | medium-sized | TGTGCCAGCAGCGTCGGGACAGGGAGCACTGAAGCTTTCTTT | CASSVGTGSTEAFF
TRBD2 | TRBJ2-1 | TRBV10-3 | - | TGTGCCATCAGGATGGCTAGCGGGGGTTACAATGAGCAGTTCTTC | CAIRMASGGYNEQFF
TRBD1 | TRBJ2-7 | TRBV5-6 | once | TGTGCCAGCAGCCAACCAGGGGGTTACGAGCAGTACTTC | CASSQPGGYEQYF
TRBD1 | TRBJ1-5 | TRBV19 | - | TGTGCCAGTAGTATTTGGGGGACAGGAAATCAGCCCCAGCATTTT | CASSIWGTGNQPQHF
- | TRBJ2-1 | TRBV18 | - | TGTGCCAGCTCACCCCAACAGGAGAACCCTGAGCAGTTCTTC | CASSPQQENPEQFF
TRBD1 | TRBJ1-4 | TRBV18 | - | TGTGCCAGCTCACCGGCAGGGGGAAGAGAAAAACTGTTTTTT | CASSPAGGREKLFF
TRBD1 | TRBJ1-2 | TRBV5-1 | once | TGCGCCAGCAGCACCTCCGGGACAGGTGGCTACACCTTC | CASSTSGTGGYTF
TRBD1 | TRBJ1-5 | TRBV28 | - | TGTGCCAGCAAATCCGGGACAGGCAATCAGCCCCAGCATTTT | CASKSGTGNQPQHF
- | TRBJ1-1 | TRBV19 | - | TGTGCCAGTAGCACCTCCGGGGGGGTTGGTGAAGCTTTCTTT | CASSTSGGVGEAFF
- | TRBJ1-5 | TRBV6-2/TRBV6-3 | - | TGTGCCAGCAGCGACCGGTCCAGGGAGCCCCAGCATTTT | CASSDRSREPQHF
TRBD1 | TRBJ2-7 | TRBV19 | - | TGTGCCAGTAGTACTTATCAGGGGGTAGCCTACGAGCAGTACTTC | CASSTYQGVAYEQYF
TRBD2 | TRBJ2-3 | TRBV20-1 | - | TGCAGTGCTAGTGGAGCTAGCGGGACTAGCACAGATACGCAGTATTTT | CSASGASGTSTDTQYF
- | TRBJ2-2 | TRBV27 | - | TGTGCCAGCAGTTTAAGAGTCGGAGGGGCGAACCAATTAACCGGGGAGCTGTTTTTT | CASSLRVGGANQLTGELFF
- | TRBJ2-7 | TRBV30 | - | TGTGCCTGGAGTGGGAGGCGGGGTTACGAGCAGTACTTC | CAWSGRRGYEQYF
TRBD1 | TRBJ1-2 | TRBV24-1 | - | TGTGCCACCAATTCCTCACGATTGACAGGGGTGCGAGGCTACACCTTC | CATNSSRLTGVRGYTF
TRBD2 | TRBJ2-1 | TRBV18 | - | TGTGCCAGCTCACGCCTAGGGCGGGGGGGCAATGAGCAGTTCTTC | CASSRLGRGGNEQFF
TRBD1 | TRBJ1-1 | TRBV5-4 | once | TGTGCCAGCAGCTTGGCGGGACAGGGGGCAGGGGGTGAAGCTTTCTTT | CASSLAGQGAGGEAFF
- | TRBJ1-6 | TRBV12-2 | - | TGTGCAAGTCGCCCCGTTATCTTT | CASRPVIF
- | TRBJ2-2 | TRBV19 | - | TGTGCCAGTAGAAGCTGGACAAGTATAGGCGGGGAGCTGTTTTTT | CASRSWTSIGGELFF
- | TRBJ2-3 | TRBV5-6 | - | TGTGCCAGCAGCTTCCCAGCGGCCAGCACAGATACGCAGTATTTT | CASSFPAASTDTQYF
- | TRBJ2-5 | TRBV27 | - | TGTGCCAGCAGGACCACTCACGGGTCGCAAGAGACCCAGTACTTC | CASRTTHGSQETQYF
TRBD2 | TRBJ2-3 | TRBV6-2/TRBV6-3 | - | TGTGCCAGCAGCCTAGCGGGAGGCCCAGATACGCAGTATTTT | CASSLAGGPDTQYF
TRBD2 | TRBJ2-3 | TRBV5-5 | - | TGTGCCAGCAGCTTGGAGGACGACAGATCCGCGGGGGGCACAGATACGCAGTATTTT | CASSLEDDRSAGGTDTQYF
- | TRBJ2-3 | TRBV5-8 | - | TGTGCCAGCAGCTTGGTCATAGTCTCGGGCACAGATACGCAGTATTTT | CASSLVIVSGTDTQYF
- | TRBJ1-1 | TRBV5-5 | - | TGTGCCAGCAGCCTAGACGGACAGACATACATGAACACTGAAGCTTTCTTT | CASSLDGQTYMNTEAFF
TRBD2 | TRBJ2-3 | TRBV7-2 | - | TGTGCCAGCAGCTTCTCCAGCGGGATCACAGATACGCAGTATTTT | CASSFSSGITDTQYF
- | TRBJ1-2 | TRBV7-2 | - | TGTGCCAGCAGCTTAGCGGGAGGGGACGGCTATGGCTACACCTTC | CASSLAGGDGYGYTF
- | TRBJ1-1 | TRBV6-5 | - | TGTGCCAGCAGGACCAGGGGAAACCGAGCTTTCTTT | CASRTRGNRAFF
TRBD2 | TRBJ2-3 | TRBV6-4 | - | TGTGCCAGCAGTAAGAGCGGGGGTTTCACAGATACGCAGTATTTT | CASSKSGGFTDTQYF
TRBD1 | TRBJ1-5 | TRBV2 | few | TGTGCCAGCAGCGAGACAGGGATGAGCAATCAGCCCCAGCATTTT | CASSETGMSNQPQHF
- | TRBJ1-1 | TRBV14 | - | TGTGCCAGCAGCCATGCAGGTATGAACACTGAAGCTTTCTTT | CASSHAGMNTEAFF
- | TRBJ1-5 | TRBV28 | - | TGTGCCAACAGTTTATTCCATAGCAATCAGCCCCAGCATTTT | CANSLFHSNQPQHF
- | TRBJ2-3 | TRBV2 | - | TGTGCCAGCAGCCTGACATCTAGCACAGATACGCAGTATTTT | CASSLTSSTDTQYF
TRBD1 | TRBJ2-2 | TRBV28 | - | TGTGCCAGCAAACTCGGACAGGGATCTGGCACCGGGGAGCTGTTTTTT | CASKLGQGSGTGELFF
TRBD1 | TRBJ1-4 | TRBV6-1 | - | TGTGCCAGCAGTGGAAAAACAGGGGGAGAGGCGGAAAAACTGTTTTTT | CASSGKTGGEAEKLFF
- | TRBJ2-7 | TRBV18 | - | TGTGCCAGCTCACCGAATTATAGCGGTCTCACCTACGAGCAGTACTTC | CASSPNYSGLTYEQYF
TRBD1 | TRBJ2-2 | TRBV2 | - | TGTGCCAGTAGTAGACAGGGGTCATCCACCGGGGAGCTGTTTTTT | CASSRQGSSTGELFF
- | TRBJ1-3 | TRBV5-1 | - | TGCGCCAGCAGCGGTTCGGGGATCTCTGGAAACACCATATATTTT | CASSGSGISGNTIYF
TRBD2 | TRBJ2-1 | TRBV4-1 | - | TGCGCCAGCAGCCAAGGCAGCCAGGGGACTAGCGGGACCAGAGCTAACAATGAGCAGTTCTTC | CASSQGSQGTSGTRANNEQFF
TRBD1 | TRBJ1-5 | TRBV6-2/TRBV6-3 | few | TGTGCCAGCAGCGCCGGACAGGGGACTCAGCCCCAGCATTTT | CASSAGQGTQPQHF
- | TRBJ1-5 | TRBV7-8 | - | TGTGCCAGCAGCCGGACTATAGGCAATCAGCCCCAGCATTTT | CASSRTIGNQPQHF
- | TRBJ1-5 | TRBV19 | - | TGTGCCAGTAGTATAGATTCTCCGGGGGGCAATCAGCCCCAGCATTTT | CASSIDSPGGNQPQHF
- | TRBJ2-7 | TRBV5-1 | - | TGCGCCAGCAGCTCGGGCATAGGGGCTTACGAGCAGTACTTC | CASSSGIGAYEQYF
- | TRBJ2-2 | TRBV2 | - | TGTGCCAGCAGTTTCAGAATTGCCGGGGAGCTGTTTTTT | CASSFRIAGELFF
- | TRBJ1-1 | TRBV12-3/TRBV12-4 | once | TGTGCCAGCAGTCTCGGGACAGAAGCTTTCTTT | CASSLGTEAFF
- | TRBJ1-2 | TRBV6-1 | - | TGTGCCAGCAGTGAAGGCGCGGGGGAGGGGTATGGCTACACCTTC | CASSEGAGEGYGYTF
TRBD1 | TRBJ1-5 | TRBV9 | - | TGTGCCAGCAGCGGACAGGGGAGGAACAATCAGCCCCAGCATTTT | CASSGQGRNNQPQHF
- | TRBJ1-1 | TRBV19 | - | TGTGCCAGTCCCTACTCCTTTGGCACAGACCAAATGAACACTGAAGCTTTCTTT | CASPYSFGTDQMNTEAFF
- | TRBJ1-1 | TRBV30 | - | TGTGCCTGGAGTGTGAACAGAGAGAACACTGAAGCTTTCTTT | CAWSVNRENTEAFF
- | TRBJ2-4 | TRBV25-1 | - | TGTGCCAGCAGTCTCAGTGGGGGGAACATTCAGTACTTC | CASSLSGGNIQYF
- | TRBJ1-1 | TRBV14 | - | TGTGCCAGCAGCCAAGAAGCGGTTATGAACACTGAAGCTTTCTTT | CASSQEAVMNTEAFF
TRBD1 | TRBJ1-4 | TRBV19 | - | TGTGCCAGTAGTAGTCACAGGGGAGCTAATGAAAAACTGTTTTTT | CASSSHRGANEKLFF